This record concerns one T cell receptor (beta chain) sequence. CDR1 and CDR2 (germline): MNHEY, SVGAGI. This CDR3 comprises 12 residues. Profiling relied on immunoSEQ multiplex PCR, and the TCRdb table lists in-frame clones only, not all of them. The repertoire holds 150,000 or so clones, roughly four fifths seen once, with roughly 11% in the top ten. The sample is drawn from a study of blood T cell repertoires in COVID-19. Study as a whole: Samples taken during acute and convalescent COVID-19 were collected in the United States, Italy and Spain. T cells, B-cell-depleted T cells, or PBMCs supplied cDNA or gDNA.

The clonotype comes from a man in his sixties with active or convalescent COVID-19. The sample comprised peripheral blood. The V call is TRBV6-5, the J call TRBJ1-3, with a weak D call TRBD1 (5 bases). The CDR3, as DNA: TGTGCTACGGGGGTCTCTGGAAACACCATATATTTT. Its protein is CATGVSGNTIYF.